This record looks at one T cell receptor (beta chain) sequence and its context. Its cognate antigen is unknown. This specimen belongs to a study of cytomegalovirus exposure and HLA in healthy donors. Overall study findings and caveats: Later analysis showed TCR association rates varying by HLA locus, highest for DRB1 and lowest for HLA-C. The study dropped some indistinguishable V segments, TRBV6-2 and TRBV6-3 among them.

Germline V lookup: CDR1 SGDLS, CDR2 YYNGEE. The CDR3 contains 15 residues. Trimming took off 0 bases at V and 5 bases at J, with 14 bases between the two ends. Everyone who donated was a healthy bone marrow donor. PCR involved 60 Vbeta and 13 Jbeta primers. The method was immunoSEQ multiplex PCR; TCRdb's version includes in-frame clones alone and lacks a portion of them. This sample's table has 200,000 to 250,000 clones. The sequence derives from a woman in her twenties or thirties in good health and CMV-seropositive. The sequenced sample was PBMCs. V usage is TRBV9 and J usage is TRBJ2-5, with D maybe TRBD2 (7 bases). The CDR3 loop reads CASSVEGGARETQYF. DNA of the CDR3: TGTGCCAGCAGCGTAGAAGGGGGGGCTAGGGAGACCCAGTACTTC.